The rows below give T cell receptor beta chains drawn from one sample of a study of cytomegalovirus exposure and HLA in healthy donors. The table came from immunoSEQ multiplex PCR; TCRdb's copy has only in-frame clones and leaves some out. Seen here are approximately 170,000 clones, roughly 80% observed once, and the top ten hold about 3.1%. Sequenced material: PBMCs. The receptor set was obtained from a female donor in good health and CMV-seronegative. The CDR3 runs from the conserved cysteine through the conserved F or W.

V	J	CDR3
TRBV5-4	TRBJ2-7	CASSSGQPPEQYF
TRBV7-2	TRBJ2-1	CASSLGAAEQFF
TRBV5-1	TRBJ1-2	CASSETGLNGYTF
TRBV5-4	TRBJ1-1	CASSLWGGTEAFF
TRBV5-8	TRBJ1-4	CASSFETGSTNEKLFF
TRBV6-6	TRBJ1-2	CASSYLSGEGGYTF
TRBV30	TRBJ1-4	CAWMGDGGLNEKLFF
TRBV18	TRBJ2-5	CASSTTTGRETQYF
TRBV6-1	TRBJ1-3	CASERQGARNTIYF
TRBV28	TRBJ2-7	CASMGGPVEQYF
TRBV6-1	TRBJ2-7	CASSEGLRSYEQYF
TRBV15	TRBJ2-1	CATSTDRGSYNEQFF
TRBV4-1	TRBJ2-2	CASSGNVGGGGTGELFF
TRBV6-4	TRBJ2-1	CASSDAGGHSYNEQFF
TRBV29-1	TRBJ2-7	CSVAGLAGTYEQYF
TRBV4-3	TRBJ1-1	CASSPTAGGAFF
TRBV2	TRBJ1-1	CASSHGGRDVSMLAFF
TRBV30	TRBJ1-1	CAWSVSGEGTEAFF
TRBV28	TRBJ1-1	CASSLGGAPAEAFF
TRBV5-5	TRBJ1-5	CASSLGATGNQPQHF
TRBV9	TRBJ1-1	CASSVDMNTEAFF
TRBV7-9	TRBJ1-5	CASSQDSSQPQHF
TRBV7-6	TRBJ2-7	CASTAGGGISEQYF
TRBV5-4	TRBJ2-3	CASSFGTGGDTQYF
TRBV7-9	TRBJ2-7	CASSLALAGVDEQYF
TRBV27	TRBJ1-1	CASSVDRMNTEAFF
TRBV7-3	TRBJ2-5	CASSLTGQGGETQYF
TRBV5-1	TRBJ2-5	CASRRTSDQETQYF
TRBV28	TRBJ2-5	CASSWDRGRETQYF
TRBV28	TRBJ2-7	CASSGQLYEQYF
TRBV13	TRBJ1-1	CASSLLTPTDPAFF
TRBV27	TRBJ2-7	CASSLSRLAYEQYF
TRBV11-2	TRBJ2-5	CASSSLDRVIQETQYF
TRBV5-8	TRBJ2-3	CASSEDSFDTDTQYF
TRBV7-3	TRBJ2-3	CASSPAAGGTDTQYF
TRBV30	TRBJ1-4	CAWSRGQGQDNEKLFF
TRBV30	TRBJ1-3	CAWIPRTGNTIYF
TRBV5-3	TRBJ2-1	CARGLGLGNEQFF
TRBV5-1	TRBJ2-1	CASSLGGSSHNEQFF
TRBV9	TRBJ1-4	CASSVDTSATNEKLFF
TRBV30	TRBJ2-2	CAWRLSANTGELFF
TRBV7-2	TRBJ1-2	CASSPQDYGYTF
TRBV15	TRBJ2-5	CATSNFPQGTQETQYF
TRBV29-1	TRBJ1-1	CSVDRAGNTEAFF
TRBV7-8	TRBJ1-3	CASSLVQTGNTIYF
TRBV7-9	TRBJ2-2	CASSPQIALNTGELFF
TRBV28	TRBJ2-3	CASSLSGRGTDTQYF
TRBV4-3	TRBJ2-3	CASSQGLAATDTQYF
TRBV5-4	TRBJ1-3	CASTFGRTGNTIYF
TRBV11-2	TRBJ1-4	CASSLERGYEKLFF
TRBV9	TRBJ1-2	CASSPGTGNYGYTF
TRBV4-2	TRBJ2-7	CASSQDGGASGYEQYF
TRBV6-1	TRBJ1-1	CASADRAFEAFF
TRBV28	TRBJ2-1	CALTGLAGAHEQFF
TRBV7-2	TRBJ2-3	CASSLEGTSGGASFTQYF
TRBV6-5	TRBJ2-7	CASKRGQMGIYEQYF
TRBV25-1	TRBJ1-3	CASSTSAGGNTIYF